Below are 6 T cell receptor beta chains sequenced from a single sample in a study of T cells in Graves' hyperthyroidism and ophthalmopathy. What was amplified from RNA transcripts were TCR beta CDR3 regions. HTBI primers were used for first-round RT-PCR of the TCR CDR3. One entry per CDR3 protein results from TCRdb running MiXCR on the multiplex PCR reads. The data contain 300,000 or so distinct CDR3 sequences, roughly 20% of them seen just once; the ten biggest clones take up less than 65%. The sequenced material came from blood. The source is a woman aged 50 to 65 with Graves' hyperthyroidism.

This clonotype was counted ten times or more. CDR3 bases: TGCGCCAGCAGCTTGGGTGCGGTGTCTACCCAGGATACGCAGTATTTT. Protein product: CASSLGAVSTQDTQYF. The rearrangement joins TRBV5-1 to TRBJ2-3, with no clear D. The CDR3 length is 16 residues. From germline, CDR1 is SGHRS and CDR2 YFSETQ. V was trimmed by 0 bases and J by 6 bases, leaving 17 bases between them.

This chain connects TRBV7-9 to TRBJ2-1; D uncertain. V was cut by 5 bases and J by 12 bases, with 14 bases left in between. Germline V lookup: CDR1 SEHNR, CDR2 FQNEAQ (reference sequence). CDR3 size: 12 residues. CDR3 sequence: CASSPDQGAQFF. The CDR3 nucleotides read TGTGCCAGCAGCCCCGACCAAGGAGCGCAGTTCTTC.

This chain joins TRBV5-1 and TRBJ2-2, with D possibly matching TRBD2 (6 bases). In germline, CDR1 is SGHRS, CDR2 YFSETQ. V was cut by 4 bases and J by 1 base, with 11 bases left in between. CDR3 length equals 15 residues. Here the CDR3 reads CASSGGLVNTGELFF. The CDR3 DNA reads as TGCGCCAGCAGCGGGGGACTCGTGAACACCGGGGAGCTGTTTTTT.

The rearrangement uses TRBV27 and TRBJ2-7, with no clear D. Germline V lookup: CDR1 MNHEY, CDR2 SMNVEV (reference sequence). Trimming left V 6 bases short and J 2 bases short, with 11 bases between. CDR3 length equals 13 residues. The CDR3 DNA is TGTGCCAGCAGCCCAAACCTCCCCTACGAGCAGTACTTC. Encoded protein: CASSPNLPYEQYF.

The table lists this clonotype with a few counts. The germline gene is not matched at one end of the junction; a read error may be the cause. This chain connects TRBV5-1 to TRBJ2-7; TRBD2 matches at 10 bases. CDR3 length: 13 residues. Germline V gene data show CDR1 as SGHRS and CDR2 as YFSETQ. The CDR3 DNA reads TGTGCCAGTTCCGGGACTAGCGCCCGAGAGCAGTACTTC. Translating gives CASSGTSAREQYF.

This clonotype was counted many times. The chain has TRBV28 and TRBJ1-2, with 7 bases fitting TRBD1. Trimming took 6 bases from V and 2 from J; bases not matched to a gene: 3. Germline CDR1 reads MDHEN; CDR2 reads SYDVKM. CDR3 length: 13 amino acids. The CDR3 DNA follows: TGTGCCAGCAGCGCGGGACAGAACTATGGCTACACCTTC. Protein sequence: CASSAGQNYGYTF.